This T cell receptor beta chain stems from a study of cytomegalovirus exposure and HLA in healthy donors. Turning to the study itself: A later analysis reported the same platform for the approximately 110 validation repertoires and the approximately 720 first-cohort repertoires. General observations from the study: The study flagged about 150 TCR beta chains as cytomegalovirus-associated. The classifier, whose performance was assessed in both the original and validation cohorts, reportedly diagnosed cytomegalovirus status with high specificity and sensitivity.

This clone was picked up one time. Its target is unknown. The ends were cut back, 7 bases at V and 0 bases at J, with 12 bases in the middle. Germline CDR1 is SGHRS and CDR2 is YFSETQ. The CDR3 consists of 14 residues. Here immunoSEQ multiplex PCR was the method, and the copy in TCRdb shows in-frame clones only, minus some. Here the sample spans approximately 230,000 clones, approximately 84% being singletons. The V and J genes are TRBV5-1 and TRBJ2-3, with a possible D match to TRBD2 (6 bases). Sequencing was carried out using PBMCs. The sequence was obtained from a young man in good health and CMV-seropositive. DNA of the CDR3: TGCGCCAGCCGGGGGTCGGGGAGCACAGATACGCAGTATTTT. The encoded protein is CASRGSGSTDTQYF.